This T cell receptor beta chain was identified during a study of Graves' ophthalmopathy and Graves' hyperthyroidism. Amplification from RNA transcripts yielded the TCR beta CDR3 regions. First-round RT-PCR relied on HTBI primers, and a second-round multiplex PCR came next. TCRdb reprocessed the multiplex PCR reads via MiXCR and lists one record per CDR3 protein. The table records approximately 540,000 distinct CDR3 sequences, less than 40% of them present only once. This clonotype was found many times. Its cognate antigen is unknown. The germline V gene encodes CDR1 SGHRS and CDR2 YFSETQ. Germline trimming cut 4 bases from V and 3 bases from J; bases unmatched to any gene: 2. The CDR3 runs to 13 residues. Findings and caveats of the study: Ophthalmopathy was separated from stable hyperthyroidism by a 13-signature model with about 86% sensitivity and approximately 81% specificity. Blood also contained most of the expanded thyroid clonotypes above 0.001 frequency.

The V call is TRBV5-1, the J call TRBJ1-1, with 8 bases aligning to TRBD1. The sample was peripheral blood or thyroid tissue (not recorded which). The origin of this receptor is an adult man with Graves' hyperthyroidism. CDR3 coding DNA: TGCGCCAGCAGCAAGGACAGGGACACTGAAGCTTTCTTT. Its protein is CASSKDRDTEAFF.